The next 7 T cell receptor beta chains were all read from a single sample in a study of beta chain features in type 1 diabetes. Whole-study findings and limits: The study found moderately but significantly shorter TCRB CDR3s in all four CD4+ subsets of Type 1 diabetes patients.

Their antigens are not known. Expressed TCRB transcripts were sequenced after all isolated RNA was converted to cDNA. Clones were sequenced by immunoSEQ multiplex PCR, and TCRdb holds only the in-frame ones, with some missing. The repertoire includes 640,000 or so clones, more than 12% of them detected once, and 0.035% to 0.045% sits in the top ten. The specimen was naive CD4+ T cells from blood. The receptors stem from a man aged 18 to 29 with type 1 diabetes.

This clone was seen only a few times. This chain joins TRBV7-7 and TRBJ2-2, with a tentative D call TRBD2 (6 bases). Per the germline V gene, CDR1 is SSHAT and CDR2 is FNYEAQ (reference sequence). There are 11 residues in the CDR3. As DNA, the CDR3 is TGTGCTAGCGGTGGGGCCGGGGAGCTGTTTTTT. Its protein is CASGGAGELFF.

V gene TRBV30 combines with J gene TRBJ1-5; possibly TRBD1 for D (6 bases). V was trimmed by 0 bases and J by 3 bases, leaving 12 bases between them. The CDR3 is 15 residues long. Germline values: CDR1 GTSNPN, CDR2 SVGIG (reference sequence). CDR3 DNA: TGTGCCTGGAGTGTGGCAGGGGTATACAATCAGCCCCAGCATTTT. This translates into CAWSVAGVYNQPQHF. The variable domain in full, with the rest retrieved from reference TRBV30 and TRBJ1-5, is SQTIHQWPATLVQPVGSPLSLECTVEGTSNPNLYWYRQAAGRGLQLLFYSVGIGQISSEVPQNLSASRPQDRQFILSSKKLLLSDSGFYLCAWSVAGVYNQPQHFGDGTRLSIL.

This clone was counted between two and nine times. The genes are TRBV5-4 and TRBJ1-2; D is perhaps TRBD1 (5 bases). Trimming took off 6 bases at V and 6 bases at J, with 15 bases between the two ends. This CDR3 spans 13 amino acids. Germline V gene sequence: CDR1 SGHNT, CDR2 YYREEE (reference sequence). The DNA for the CDR3 is TGTGCCAGCACCCTGGGACCGGGGAATGGCTACACCTTC. This encodes CASTLGPGNGYTF. Looking up the rest from reference TRBV5-4 and TRBJ1-2 gives the full variable domain: ETGVTQSPTHLIKTRGQQVTLRCSSQSGHNTVSWYQQALGQGPQFIFQYYREEENGRGNFPPRFSGLQFPNYSSELNVNALELDDSALYLCASTLGPGNGYTFGSGTRLTVV.

V and J are TRBV6-1 and TRBJ2-1, with TRBD2 matching 7 bases. This CDR3 is 19 amino acids long. CDR1 and CDR2 (germline): MNHNS, SASEGT. After removal of 4 bases from V and 3 bases from J, the junction contained 18 bases not matched to a gene. The chain's CDR3 is CASSAGRSSSGAIYNEQFF. The CDR3 DNA reads as TGTGCCAGCAGTGCAGGACGTTCTTCTAGCGGAGCCATCTACAATGAGCAGTTCTTC.

V gene TRBV7-2 combines with J gene TRBJ2-7, with 13 bases aligning to TRBD2. There are 17 residues in the CDR3. CDR1 is SGHTA and CDR2 is FQGNSA in the germline V gene. J gave up 2 bases and V 5 bases, and 9 bases lay outside the gene matches. This CDR3 is CASSTHGLAGVAYEQYF. CDR3 sequence (DNA): TGTGCCAGCAGCACTCACGGACTAGCGGGGGTAGCCTACGAGCAGTACTTC.

V and J are TRBV19 and TRBJ2-4; unclear D gene. This CDR3 has 14 residues. Per the germline V gene, CDR1 is LNHDA and CDR2 is SQIVND (reference sequence). Trimming took 3 bases from V and 6 from J, leaving 12 bases between them. DNA for the CDR3: TGTGCCAGTAGTATTGGTGCAGCACTAAACATTCAGTACTTC. Its protein product is CASSIGAALNIQYF.

This clone appeared a few times. The V and J genes are TRBV19 and TRBJ2-4; D perhaps matches TRBD2 (5 bases). Germline CDR1 and CDR2: LNHDA and SQIVND (reference sequence). This CDR3 spans 15 amino acids. Between the trimmed V and J ends, which lost 7 bases and 1 base, there was a span of 14 bases. DNA for the CDR3: TGTGCCAGTAACGGTCGCGGGTACGCCAAAAACATTCAGTACTTC. Protein: CASNGRGYAKNIQYF.